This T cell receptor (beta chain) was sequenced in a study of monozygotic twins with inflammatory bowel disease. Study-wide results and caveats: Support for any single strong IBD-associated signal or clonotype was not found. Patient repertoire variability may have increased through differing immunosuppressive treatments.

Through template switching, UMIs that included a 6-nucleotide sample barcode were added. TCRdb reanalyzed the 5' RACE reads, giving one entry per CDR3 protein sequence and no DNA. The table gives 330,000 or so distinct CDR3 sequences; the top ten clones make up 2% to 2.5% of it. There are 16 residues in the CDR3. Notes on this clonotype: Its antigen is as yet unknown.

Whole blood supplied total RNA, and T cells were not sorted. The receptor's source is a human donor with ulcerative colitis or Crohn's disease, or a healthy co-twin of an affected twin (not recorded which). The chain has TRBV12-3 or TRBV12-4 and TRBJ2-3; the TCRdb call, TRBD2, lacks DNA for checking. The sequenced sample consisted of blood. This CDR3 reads CASSRNSGGGTDTQYF.